The source of this T cell receptor (beta chain) is a study of hypomethylating agent response in myelodysplastic syndrome. The overall study: The myelodysplastic syndrome patients comprised several men and a couple of women. Non-responders met neither complete response nor hematologic improvement criteria, which defined response. Of these patients, roughly 6 responded (complete response or hematologic improvement) and five did not.

The repertoire was sequenced with immunoSEQ multiplex PCR; TCRdb's copy has only in-frame clones and lacks some. The sample consists of about 1,200 clones, 77% of them appearing once. CDR1 and CDR2 from the germline V gene are LGHNA and YSLEER. V was shortened by 0 bases and J by 8 bases, with 29 bases between the two germline ends. The CDR3 runs to 21 residues. About this clone: The antigen is undetermined.

Study results and caveats: Novel MDS antigen recognition by shared GLIPH2 clusters is possible but unvalidated.

This clonotype originated in a human donor with myelodysplastic syndrome. The source material was bone marrow, sampled before or after starting hypomethylating agent treatment for myelodysplastic syndrome (not recorded which). The J gene is TRBJ1-6, the V gene TRBV4-3; TRBD1 is a possible D gene (6 bases). The CDR3 DNA reads as TGCGCCAGCAGCCAAGATTTCGGGGAGGACAGTCTTTTTGGGGGCTATTCACCCCTCCACTTT. Translated: CASSQDFGEDSLFGGYSPLHF.